This T cell receptor beta chain came from a study of blood T cell repertoires in COVID-19 (dated by TCRdb to the early 2020s). Context from the whole study: Collaborator samples came from the United States, Italy and Spain and covered acute and convalescent phases of COVID-19. The repertoires were released in a freely available public database meant as a resource for research on the immune response to SARS-CoV-2. The dataset comprised deeply sampled blood TCRbeta repertoires from subjects exposed to, actively infected with, or recovered from COVID-19. Where available, HLA class I and class II types were taken from metadata supplied by the sample provider and were not determined by assay-based typing. The material from the prospective study consisted of cDNA or gDNA derived from T cells, B-cell-depleted T cells, or PBMCs. The sample metadata nearly always contained a de-identified subject ID, COVID-19 status, age in years and sex. Samples were obtained from the ongoing ImmuneRACE study (first 160 participants) and from 950 to 1,500 subjects provided by 6 global collaborators.

TCRbeta CDR3 regions were amplified from genomic DNA using the immunoSEQ Assay, a bias-controlled multiplex PCR. Turning to the authors' computational methods: Within the assay, amplification of reference gene primers was used to estimate how many nucleated cells each sample contained. To quantify the absolute abundance of each unique TCRbeta CDR3 rearrangement, sequence reads were collapsed and filtered. For each sample, productive Simpson clonality was calculated as the square root of Simpson's diversity index across productive rearrangements. This is the immuneACCESS table as TCRdb keeps it, with only in-frame sequences that have V and J called. A part of the clones is gone; compared with another copy, unresolved V genes explain less than half, and the rest is unexplained. V and J calls and clone size are copied from that table; D and trimming were computed from the DNA. This sample holds about 79,000 clones; roughly 89% were observed only once. Clones ranked in the top ten supply 11% to 15% of the sample.

Trimming costs V 5 bases and J 2 bases, and their ends lie 15 bases apart. The cysteine opens and the phenylalanine closes a CDR3 of 15 amino acids. CDR3 DNA only is kept here, 45 bases in frame from base 1. As encoded in the germline V gene, CDR1 is ENHRY while CDR2 is SYGVKD. Each collaborating institution followed its own protocols to collect whole blood in K2EDTA tubes. Collaborator samples were shipped for TCRbeta analysis as frozen whole blood, isolated PBMCs, or DNA extracted from either sample type. On this clone: Its antigen is not yet known. No per-base quality is available; no much larger clone lies one base away.

Overall study outcomes, separate from this receptor: Clinical and demographic metadata were provided uncurated, with the amount varying by source and participant.

This clonotype originated in a man aged 65-85 years with active or convalescent COVID-19. The receptor chain draws on TRBV10-3 and TRBJ1-1; the D gene is perhaps TRBD1, on 5 matching bases. The specimen was peripheral blood. The nucleotide sequence reads TGTGCCATCAGTTATACGACAGTTACAAACACTGAAGCTTTCTTT. This gives the protein CAISYTTVTNTEAFF.